This passage covers 18 T cell receptor beta chains from one sample sequenced in a study of cytomegalovirus exposure and HLA in healthy donors. Primers for the PCR totalled 60 Vbeta and 13 Jbeta. Repertoires were generated with immunoSEQ multiplex PCR, while TCRdb's copy carries only in-frame clones and drops some. The sample records around 170,000 clones, more than 70% being singletons. The sequencing input was PBMCs. The receptors stem from a girl under 18 in good health and CMV-seronegative.

This clone appeared a single time. The J gene is TRBJ1-2, the V gene TRBV7-8; possible D gene TRBD1, 6 bases. Trimming stripped 1 base from V and 2 bases from J, with 11 bases between. This CDR3 region has 15 residues. Germline V lookup: CDR1 SGHVS, CDR2 FQNEAQ. As DNA, the CDR3 is TGTGCCAGCAGCTTAGGAGGGACAATCAACTATGGCTACACCTTC. The encoded protein is CASSLGGTINYGYTF.

CDR3 residues: CASSTGTVGETQYF. The CDR3 nucleotides are TGTGCCAGCAGCACGGGGACAGTTGGGGAGACCCAGTACTTC. The V and J genes are TRBV7-8 and TRBJ2-5; TRBD1 aligns across 7 bases. Germline lookup yields CDR1 SGHVS and CDR2 FQNEAQ. Trimming cost V 5 bases and J 5 bases; bases outside gene matches: 8. The CDR3 consists of 14 residues.

The rearrangement joins TRBV19 to TRBJ2-3; 16 bases fit TRBD2. Trimming took 8 bases from V and 6 from J; bases not matched to a gene: 17. The CDR3 is 19 amino acids. Per the germline V gene, CDR1 is LNHDA and CDR2 is SQIVND (reference sequence). For the CDR3, the DNA is TGTGCCAGTCACCCGGGGTCCGGGACTAGCGGGGGGGCCTCGGATACGCAGTATTTT. Its translation is CASHPGSGTSGGASDTQYF.

The table lists this clone with a few counts. The CDR3 reads CASTPVPEHAEAFF. CDR3 in DNA: TGTGCCAGCACCCCCGTCCCAGAACACGCTGAAGCTTTCTTT. This chain links TRBV9 with TRBJ1-1; D remains unclear. Germline-derived CDR1 and CDR2 are SGDLS and YYNGEE. This CDR3 region has 14 residues. Trimming cost V 6 bases and J 6 bases, with 18 bases left between them.

The genes are TRBV6-6 and TRBJ1-2, with D maybe TRBD1 (6 bases). CDR1 is MNHNY and CDR2 is SVGAGI in the germline V gene (reference sequence). The V and J ends lost 2 bases and 3 bases respectively, with 13 bases between them. This CDR3 region has 15 residues. The CDR3, as DNA: TGTGCCAGCAGTTACGGGGGCGAGGAGGACTATGGCTACACCTTC. Protein sequence: CASSYGGEEDYGYTF.

The CDR3 sequence: CASSYQSSDWQFF. The CDR3 region has the DNA TGTGCCAGCAGTTACCAATCTAGCGATTGGCAGTTCTTC. The rearrangement uses TRBV6-6 and TRBJ2-1, with D tentatively TRBD2 (6 bases). Germline-derived CDR1 and CDR2 are MNHNY and SVGAGI (reference sequence). The CDR3 totals 13 residues. Trimming removed 2 bases from V and 12 bases from J, with 14 bases in between.

The CDR3 loop reads CATSKSPGFTGTDTQYF. In DNA, the CDR3 is TGTGCCACCAGCAAATCCCCAGGATTCACGGGCACAGATACGCAGTATTTT. V gene TRBV15 combines with J gene TRBJ2-3; D not certain. This CDR3 region has 17 residues. The germline V gene encodes CDR1 LNHNV and CDR2 YYDKDF (reference sequence). Trimming removed 4 bases at V and 1 base at J, with 18 bases between.

In this sample, this clone turned up a few times. The chain uses TRBV4-2 and TRBJ2-1; D might be TRBD2 (5 bases). In germline, CDR1 is LGHNA, CDR2 YNFKEQ. Trimming cost V 1 base and J 8 bases, with 15 bases left between them. The CDR3 has 15 residues. CDR3 nucleotides: TGTGCCAGCAGCCAAGGGGCTGGGCTAGCTGATGAGCAGTTCTTC. This gives the protein CASSQGAGLADEQFF.

This clone has just one count. The chain is built from TRBV5-6 and TRBJ2-7; D unclear. Trimming took 0 bases from V and 0 from J, leaving 4 bases between them. This CDR3 has 13 residues. Per germline, CDR1 SGHDT and CDR2 YYEEEE. The CDR3 region is CASSLGSSYEQYF. CDR3 DNA sequence: TGTGCCAGCAGCTTGGGGAGCTCCTACGAGCAGTACTTC.

The genes are TRBV11-2 and TRBJ2-3; TRBD2 matches 8 bases. J gave up 6 bases and V 1 base, and 3 bases lay outside the gene matches. Germline CDR1 reads SGHAT; CDR2 reads FQNNGV. CDR3 length: 14 residues. In DNA, the CDR3 is TGTGCCAGCAGCTTAGGACTAGCGACCGATACGCAGTATTTT. Amino acid sequence: CASSLGLATDTQYF. Together with reference TRBV11-2 and TRBJ2-3, the CDR3 gives the full variable domain: EAGVAQSPRYKIIEKRQSVAFWCNPISGHATLYWYQQILGQGPKLLIQFQNNGVVDDSQLPKDRFSAERLKGVDSTLKIQPAKLEDSAVYLCASSLGLATDTQYFGPGTRLTVL.

The rearrangement links TRBV7-9 to TRBJ1-2; unclear D gene. The CDR3 is made up of 14 amino acids. The ends were cut back, 1 base at V and 0 bases at J, with 6 bases in the middle. Looked up from germline, CDR1 is SEHNR and CDR2 is FQNEAQ (reference sequence). This chain's CDR3 is CASSLVIPNYGYTF. The CDR3 region has the DNA TGTGCCAGCAGCTTAGTCATCCCTAACTATGGCTACACCTTC.

This clone appeared a few times. This chain joins TRBV6-1 and TRBJ1-4; a weak D match, TRBD1 (5 bases). The CDR3 loop spans 15 amino acids. The germline CDR1 and CDR2 sequences are MNHNS and SASEGT. With 1 base removed from V and 7 bases from J, the gap between germline ends came to 13 bases. The chain's CDR3 is CASSEVGRRSEKLFF. The CDR3 region has the DNA TGTGCCAGCAGTGAAGTGGGGCGACGGTCTGAAAAACTGTTTTTT.

CDR3 protein: CASCPGFSSGNTIYF. CDR3 nucleotide sequence: TGTGCCAGTTGTCCCGGGTTTAGCTCTGGAAACACCATATATTTT. The chain carries TRBV19 and TRBJ1-3; D is ambiguous. V shed 8 bases and J shed 0 bases, with 14 bases lying between them. The germline V gene encodes CDR1 LNHDA and CDR2 SQIVND (reference sequence). The CDR3 spans 15 residues.

The chain recombines TRBV11-2 with TRBJ2-7; weak D call: TRBD2 (6 bases). This CDR3 contains 16 residues. Germline loops: CDR1 SGHAT, CDR2 FQNNGV. V lost 5 bases and J lost 0, with 17 bases in between. CDR3: CASSPGTPLSSYEQYF. The CDR3 DNA is TGTGCCAGCAGCCCCGGGACTCCTCTAAGCTCCTACGAGCAGTACTTC. The full variable domain, its missing parts supplied by reference TRBV11-2 and TRBJ2-7, is EAGVAQSPRYKIIEKRQSVAFWCNPISGHATLYWYQQILGQGPKLLIQFQNNGVVDDSQLPKDRFSAERLKGVDSTLKIQPAKLEDSAVYLCASSPGTPLSSYEQYFGPGTRLTVT.

V and J are TRBV10-2 and TRBJ1-2, with D perhaps matching TRBD1 (5 bases). The V and J ends lost 0 bases and 6 bases respectively, with 14 bases between them. Germline V gene sequence: CDR1 WSHSY, CDR2 SAAADI. The CDR3 is 15 amino acids. CDR3 sequence reads: CASSESLFAGNGYTF. CDR3 coding DNA: TGCGCCAGCAGTGAGTCGTTGTTTGCAGGGAATGGCTACACCTTC.

The chain uses TRBV7-9 and TRBJ2-7, with TRBD2 as a possible D gene (5 bases). This CDR3 is 13 amino acids long. In germline, CDR1 is SEHNR, CDR2 FQNEAQ (reference sequence). The CDR3 loop reads CATRGDPTYEQYF. DNA of the CDR3: TGTGCTACCCGGGGTGATCCCACCTACGAGCAGTACTTC.

This chain links TRBV10-3 with TRBJ1-2; 10 bases agree with TRBD1. The CDR3 sequence is 15 residues long. The germline CDR1 and CDR2 sequences are ENHRY and SYGVKD. The junction had 11 bases not matched to a gene; V was cut back by 6 bases and J by 7 bases. The CDR3 sequence: CAIRGTGAVTAGYTF. Written as DNA, the CDR3 is TGTGCCATCAGGGGGACAGGGGCGGTTACGGCTGGCTACACCTTC.

The V call is TRBV30, the J call TRBJ1-2; the D is unclear. Germline V gives CDR1 GTSNPN, CDR2 SVGIG (reference sequence). CDR3 size: 11 residues. The V end was cut by 5 bases, the J end by 7 bases, with 11 bases between. The CDR3 region is CAWDYSVGYTF. DNA for the CDR3: TGTGCCTGGGACTATAGTGTTGGCTACACCTTC. The full variable domain, its missing parts supplied by reference TRBV30 and TRBJ1-2, is SQTIHQWPATLVQPVGSPLSLECTVEGTSNPNLYWYRQAAGRGLQLLFYSVGIGQISSEVPQNLSASRPQDRQFILSSKKLLLSDSGFYLCAWDYSVGYTFGSGTRLTVV.